This T cell receptor (delta chain) was sequenced in a study of gamma-delta T cells after stem cell transplantation. V lost 1 base and J lost 0; bases outside the gene matches: 27. This CDR3 region has 24 residues. Germline loops: CDR1 TSWWSYY, CDR2 QGS. TCRdb re-analyzed the RT-PCR reads via CATT. This table has more than 3,500 delta-chain clones, 15% to 20% appearing once. This clone has only a few counts. The TCR was taken from a human donor. It is not recorded whose cells these are; they may come from a transplant donor. The material sequenced was gamma-delta T cells. The chain links TRDV1 to TRDJ1; 9 nucleotides line up with TRDD3. The CDR3 sequence: CALGERTPQETGGPPVGYTDKLIF. CDR3 sequence (DNA): TGTGCTCTTGGGGAACGGACTCCACAAGAAACTGGGGGACCCCCGGTCGGGTACACCGATAAACTCATCTTT.